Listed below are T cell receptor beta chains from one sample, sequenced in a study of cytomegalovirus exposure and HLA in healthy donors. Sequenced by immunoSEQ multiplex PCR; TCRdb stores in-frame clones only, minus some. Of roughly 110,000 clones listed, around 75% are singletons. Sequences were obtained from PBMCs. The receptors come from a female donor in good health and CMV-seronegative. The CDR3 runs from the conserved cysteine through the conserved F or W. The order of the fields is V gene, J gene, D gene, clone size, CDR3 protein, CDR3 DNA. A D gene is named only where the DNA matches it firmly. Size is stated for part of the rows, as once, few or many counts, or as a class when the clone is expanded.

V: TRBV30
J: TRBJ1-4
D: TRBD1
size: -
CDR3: CAMLGLGQARNEKLFF
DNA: TGTGCCATGCTCGGACTCGGACAGGCCCGTAATGAAAAACTGTTTTTT

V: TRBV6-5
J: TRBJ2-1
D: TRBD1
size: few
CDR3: CASSYDRVKNEQFF
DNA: TGTGCCAGCAGTTACGACAGGGTCAAGAATGAGCAGTTCTTC

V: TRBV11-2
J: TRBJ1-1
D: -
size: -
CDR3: CASSPRQARTEAFF
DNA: TGTGCCAGCAGCCCTAGACAGGCGAGGACTGAAGCTTTCTTT

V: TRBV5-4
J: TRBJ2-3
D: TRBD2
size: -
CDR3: CASSRPPPLAGGRVDTQYF
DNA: TGTGCCAGCAGCCGTCCCCCCCCGCTAGCGGGAGGGCGGGTAGATACGCAGTATTTT

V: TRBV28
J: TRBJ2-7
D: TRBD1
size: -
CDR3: CASRDRGPDYEQYF
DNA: TGTGCCAGCAGGGACAGGGGACCAGACTACGAGCAGTACTTC

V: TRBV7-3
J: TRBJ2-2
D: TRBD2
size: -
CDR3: CASSSRGEAGVYTGELFF
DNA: TGTGCCAGCAGCTCCCGAGGAGAAGCGGGAGTGTACACCGGGGAGCTGTTTTTT

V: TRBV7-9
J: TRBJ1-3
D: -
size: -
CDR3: CASISTGPGNTIYF
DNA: TGTGCCAGCATTAGTACAGGGCCTGGAAACACCATATATTTT

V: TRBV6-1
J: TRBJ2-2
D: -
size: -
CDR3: CASVFVGLRDGELFF
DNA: TGTGCCAGCGTGTTCGTAGGGTTACGGGACGGGGAGCTGTTTTTT

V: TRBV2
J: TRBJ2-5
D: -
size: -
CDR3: CASSEATGRKTQYF
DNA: TGTGCCAGCAGTGAAGCGACTGGGAGAAAGACCCAGTACTTC

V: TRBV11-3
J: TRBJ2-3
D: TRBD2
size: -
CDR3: CASSLAAGGPSWTDTQYF
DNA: TGTGCCAGCAGCTTGGCGGCGGGAGGGCCCTCTTGGACAGATACGCAGTATTTT

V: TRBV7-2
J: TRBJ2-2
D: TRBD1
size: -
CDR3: CASRRDRAGTGELFF
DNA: TGTGCCAGCAGACGGGACAGGGCCGGGACCGGGGAGCTGTTTTTT

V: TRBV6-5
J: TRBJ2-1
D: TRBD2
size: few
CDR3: CASSVTSGSYNEQFF
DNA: TGTGCCAGCAGCGTGACTAGCGGGTCTTACAATGAGCAGTTCTTC

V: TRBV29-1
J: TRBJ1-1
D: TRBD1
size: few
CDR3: CSVANRGGTEAFF
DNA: TGCAGCGTCGCAAACAGGGGCGGCACTGAAGCTTTCTTT

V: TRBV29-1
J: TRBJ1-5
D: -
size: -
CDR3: CSVAVADGQPQHF
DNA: TGCAGCGTGGCTGTGGCTGATGGTCAGCCCCAGCATTTT

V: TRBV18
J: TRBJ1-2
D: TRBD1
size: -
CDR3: CASSPGGTGASYGYTF
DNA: TGTGCCAGCTCACCCGGGGGTACAGGGGCTTCCTATGGCTACACCTTC

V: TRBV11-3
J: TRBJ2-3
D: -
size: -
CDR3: CASSLGVGLASDTQYF
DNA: TGTGCCAGCAGCTTAGGGGTGGGTCTAGCGTCAGATACGCAGTATTTT

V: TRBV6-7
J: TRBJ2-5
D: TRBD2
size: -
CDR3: CASSYGGTSGRGLYQETQYF
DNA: TGTGCCAGCAGTTACGGGGGGACTAGCGGGAGGGGGTTGTACCAAGAGACCCAGTACTTC

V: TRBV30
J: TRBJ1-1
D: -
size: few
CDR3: CACPREGDTEAFF
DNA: TGTGCCTGCCCAAGGGAGGGGGACACTGAAGCTTTCTTT

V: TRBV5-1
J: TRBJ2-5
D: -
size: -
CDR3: CASRDSQETQYF
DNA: TGCGCCAGCCGGGACTCTCAAGAGACCCAGTACTTC

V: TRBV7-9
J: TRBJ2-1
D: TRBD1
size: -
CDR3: CASKNSGQGYNEQFF
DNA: TGTGCCAGCAAGAATTCGGGACAGGGGTACAATGAGCAGTTCTTC

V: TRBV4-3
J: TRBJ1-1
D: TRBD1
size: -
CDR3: CASSQQFQGAPNTEAFF
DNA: TGCGCCAGCAGCCAACAGTTCCAGGGGGCGCCGAACACTGAAGCTTTCTTT

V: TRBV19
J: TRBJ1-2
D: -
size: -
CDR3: CASSISSGGYGYTF
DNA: TGTGCCAGTAGTATCTCGTCAGGAGGCTATGGCTACACCTTC

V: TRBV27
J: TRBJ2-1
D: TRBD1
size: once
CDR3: CASSLGTGSYNEQFF
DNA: TGTGCCAGCAGTTTAGGGACAGGGTCCTACAATGAGCAGTTCTTC

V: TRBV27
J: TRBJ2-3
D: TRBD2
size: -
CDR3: CASSLVLAGGPSTDTQYF
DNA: TGTGCCAGCAGTTTGGTGTTAGCGGGAGGACCTAGCACAGATACGCAGTATTTT

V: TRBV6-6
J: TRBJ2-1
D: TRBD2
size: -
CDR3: CASSSSGREQFF
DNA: TGTGCCAGCAGTTCTAGCGGGAGAGAGCAGTTCTTC

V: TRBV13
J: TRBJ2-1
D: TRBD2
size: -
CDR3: CASSPLRAGGPEEPPYNEQFF
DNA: TGTGCCAGCAGCCCCCTACGGGCGGGAGGGCCCGAGGAACCCCCCTACAATGAGCAGTTCTTC

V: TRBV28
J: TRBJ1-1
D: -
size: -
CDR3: CASKGGSLNTEAFF
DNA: TGTGCCAGCAAAGGGGGATCTTTGAACACTGAAGCTTTCTTT

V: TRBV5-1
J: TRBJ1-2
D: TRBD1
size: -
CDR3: CASSSRTGVGYGYTF
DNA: TGCGCCAGCAGCTCCCGGACAGGGGTGGGCTATGGCTACACCTTC

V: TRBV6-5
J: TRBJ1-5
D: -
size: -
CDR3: CASRLTVLSNQPQHF
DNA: TGTGCCAGCAGATTGACAGTATTAAGCAATCAGCCCCAGCATTTT

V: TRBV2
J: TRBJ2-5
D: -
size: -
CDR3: CASKEEPSLETQYF
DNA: TGTGCCAGCAAAGAGGAACCTAGTTTGGAGACCCAGTACTTC

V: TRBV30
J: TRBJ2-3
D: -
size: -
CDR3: CAWSVRGGATDTQYF
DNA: TGTGCCTGGAGTGTACGTGGGGGGGCTACAGATACGCAGTATTTT

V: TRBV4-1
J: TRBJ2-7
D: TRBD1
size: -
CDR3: CASSQGGQGFYEQYF
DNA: TGCGCCAGCAGCCAGGGGGGACAGGGGTTCTACGAGCAGTACTTC

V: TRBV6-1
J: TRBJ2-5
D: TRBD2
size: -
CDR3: CASSALPGTSGSQTQYF
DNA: TGTGCCAGCAGTGCACTACCCGGGACTAGCGGGAGCCAGACCCAGTACTTC

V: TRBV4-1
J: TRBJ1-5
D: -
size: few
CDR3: CASSQGSQPQHF
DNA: TGCGCCAGCAGCCAAGGGAGTCAGCCCCAGCATTTT

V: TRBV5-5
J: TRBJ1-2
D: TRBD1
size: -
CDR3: CASSLTGGTYGYTF
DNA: TGTGCCAGCAGCTTGACAGGGGGAACCTATGGCTACACCTTC

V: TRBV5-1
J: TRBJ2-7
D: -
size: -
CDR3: CASSPDEGSYEQYF
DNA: TGCGCCAGCAGCCCGGACGAGGGAAGCTACGAGCAGTACTTC

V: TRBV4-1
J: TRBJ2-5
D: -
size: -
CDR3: CASSQEGSGETQYF
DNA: TGCGCCAGCAGCCAAGAGGGCAGCGGAGAGACCCAGTACTTC

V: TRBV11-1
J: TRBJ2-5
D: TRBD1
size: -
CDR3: CASSPGMGQGGETQYF
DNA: TGTGCCAGCAGCCCCGGGATGGGACAGGGCGGCGAGACCCAGTACTTC

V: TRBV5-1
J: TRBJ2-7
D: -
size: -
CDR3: CASSVGITYEQYF
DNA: TGCGCCAGCAGCGTCGGGATTACATACGAGCAGTACTTC

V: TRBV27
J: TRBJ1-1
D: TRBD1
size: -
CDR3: CASRLSGTGLSEAFF
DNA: TGTGCCAGCAGGCTAAGCGGGACAGGCCTCTCTGAAGCTTTCTTT

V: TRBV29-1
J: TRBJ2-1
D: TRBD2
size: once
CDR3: CSVKGLAGVFRNEQFF
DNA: TGCAGCGTCAAAGGGCTAGCGGGAGTATTCAGAAATGAGCAGTTCTTC

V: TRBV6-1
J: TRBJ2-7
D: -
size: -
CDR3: CASVEVPKLYEQYF
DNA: TGTGCCAGCGTCGAGGTTCCGAAACTCTACGAGCAGTACTTC

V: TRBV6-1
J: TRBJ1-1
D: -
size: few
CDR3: CASSSAGTEAFF
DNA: TGTGCCAGCAGTTCGGCAGGGACTGAAGCTTTCTTT

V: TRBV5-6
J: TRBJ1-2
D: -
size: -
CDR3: CASSLTPPYGYTF
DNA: TGTGCCAGCAGCTTGACACCACCCTATGGCTACACCTTC

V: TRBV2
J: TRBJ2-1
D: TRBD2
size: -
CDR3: CASSDLSGGYNEQFF
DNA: TGTGCCAGCAGTGATTTGAGCGGGGGTTACAATGAGCAGTTCTTC

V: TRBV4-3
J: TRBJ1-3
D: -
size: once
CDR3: CASSQDPGLLSGNTIYF
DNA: TGCGCCAGCAGCCAAGATCCGGGACTCCTCTCTGGAAACACCATATATTTT

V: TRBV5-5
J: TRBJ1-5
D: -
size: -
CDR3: CASSSRGNNQPQHF
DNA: TGTGCCAGCAGCTCCCGGGGGAACAATCAGCCCCAGCATTTT

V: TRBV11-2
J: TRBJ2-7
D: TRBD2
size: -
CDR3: CASSFSSGSYEQYF
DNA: TGTGCCAGCAGCTTTTCTAGCGGGAGTTACGAGCAGTACTTC

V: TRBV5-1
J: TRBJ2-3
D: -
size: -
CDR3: CASSLAREADTQYF
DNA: TGCGCCAGCAGCTTGGCCCGGGAAGCGGATACGCAGTATTTT

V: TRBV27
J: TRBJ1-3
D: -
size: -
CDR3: CASSLSGALAGNTIYF
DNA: TGTGCCAGCAGTTTATCAGGGGCCTTGGCTGGAAACACCATATATTTT

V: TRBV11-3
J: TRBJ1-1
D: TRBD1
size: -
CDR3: CASSDRDSGNTEAFF
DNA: TGTGCCAGCAGCGACCGGGACAGTGGGAACACTGAAGCTTTCTTT

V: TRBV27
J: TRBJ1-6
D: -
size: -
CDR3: CASSLKSRQNNSPLHF
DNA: TGTGCCAGCAGTTTAAAATCCCGCCAGAATAATTCACCCCTCCACTTT

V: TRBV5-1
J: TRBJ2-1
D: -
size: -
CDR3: CASRTGSAVYNEQFF
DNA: TGCGCCAGCAGAACAGGGTCGGCGGTCTACAATGAGCAGTTCTTC

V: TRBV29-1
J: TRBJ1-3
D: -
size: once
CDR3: CSVAWGSGNTIYF
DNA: TGCAGCGTTGCATGGGGCTCAGGAAACACCATATATTTT

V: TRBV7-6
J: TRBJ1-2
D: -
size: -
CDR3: CASSLEPGGYGYTF
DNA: TGTGCCAGCAGCTTAGAACCGGGAGGCTATGGCTACACCTTC